The T cell receptor beta chain under discussion was sequenced for a study of T cell responses to AZD1222 COVID-19 vaccine. V lost 0 bases, J lost 4 bases, and 9 bases stayed unmatched. Germline values: CDR1 MNHEY, CDR2 SVGEGT. The CDR3 is 17 residues long. Method: immunoSEQ multiplex PCR; TCRdb's copy keeps in-frame clones and lacks some. The repertoire has about 120,000 clones, 91% of them found once; the top ten carry approximately 5.9%. This sequence was found in an adult in good health. The source material was peripheral blood, sampled on day 0 of AZD1222 vaccination. The chain combines TRBV6-2 or TRBV6-3 with TRBJ2-5, with 9 bases identical to TRBD2. The DNA of the CDR3 is TGTGCCAGCAGTTACTCGTTGCGGGAGGGCCGGGGAGAGACCCAGTACTTC. The encoded protein is CASSYSLREGRGETQYF.